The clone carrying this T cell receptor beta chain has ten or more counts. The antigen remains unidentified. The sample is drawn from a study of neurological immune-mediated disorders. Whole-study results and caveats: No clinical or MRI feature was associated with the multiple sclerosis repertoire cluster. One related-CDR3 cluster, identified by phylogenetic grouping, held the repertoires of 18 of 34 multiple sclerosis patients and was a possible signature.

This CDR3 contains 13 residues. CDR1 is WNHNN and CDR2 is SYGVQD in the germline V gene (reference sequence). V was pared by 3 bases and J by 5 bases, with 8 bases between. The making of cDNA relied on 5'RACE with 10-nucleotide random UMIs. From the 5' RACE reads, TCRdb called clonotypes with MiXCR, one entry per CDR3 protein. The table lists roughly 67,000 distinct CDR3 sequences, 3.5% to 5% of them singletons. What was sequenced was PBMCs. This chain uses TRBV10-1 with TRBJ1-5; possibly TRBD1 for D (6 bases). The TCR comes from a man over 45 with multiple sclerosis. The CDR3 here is CASSDAGDQPQHF. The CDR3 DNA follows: TGCGCCAGCAGTGATGCAGGGGATCAGCCCCAGCATTTT.